The T cell receptor beta chain described here comes from a study of T cell repertoires in cytomegalovirus infection. Overall study context: It was the public TCR beta signatures that indicated both CMV infection and matching HLA type.

TCRdb reanalysed the reads using MiXCR and keeps one entry per CDR3 protein. The sample holds around 450,000 distinct CDR3 sequences; 10% to 12% are singletons and the top ten take roughly a tenth. V was trimmed by 0 bases and J by 6 bases, leaving 1 base between them. Germline V gene sequence: CDR1 SGHDN, CDR2 FVKESK. The CDR3 spans 11 residues. A word on this clonotype: Its target is unknown.

Study-wide findings and caveats: In two of eight donors, the top clonotype was HLA-C-restricted CMV-specific.

The chain has TRBV14 and TRBJ2-3; D remains unclear. Sequencing used PBMCs. The receptor's source is a human donor in good health (CMV status not recorded). Some clones in this sample may be carry-over from other donors' samples. CDR3 bases: TGTGCCAGCAGCCAAGAGGATACGCAGTATTTT. It translates to CASSQEDTQYF.